The 21 T cell receptor beta chains below were found in one sample sequenced in a study of Ad26.COV2.S vaccination and SARS-CoV-2 variants. As to treatment: over 15 received Ad26.COV2.S at low or high dose, single or two shots; about five received placebo; per-sample allocation not given. Day 63 after the first vaccine or placebo injection was the time point for sampling. Here immunoSEQ multiplex PCR was the method, and the copy in TCRdb shows in-frame clones only, minus some. This sample yields 330,000 or so clones, of which 90% are seen a single time; roughly 6% belongs to the top ten. The source material was peripheral blood, sampled in a trial of Ad26.COV2.S vaccine versus placebo. These TCRs come from a person between 18 and 65 years old who received the Ad26.COV2.S COVID-19 vaccine or a placebo.

The chain couples TRBV19 to TRBJ1-1, with TRBD1 matching over 8 bases. J was trimmed by 4 bases and V by 4 bases; bases with no gene match: 5. CDR1 is LNHDA, CDR2 SQIVND, per germline (reference sequence). The length of the CDR3 is 14 residues. This CDR3 is CASSNQGAITEAFF. The CDR3 DNA is TGTGCCAGTAGTAATCAGGGGGCTATCACTGAAGCTTTCTTT.

The gene calls are TRBV7-9 and TRBJ1-4; D is unresolved. The germline CDR1 and CDR2 sequences are SEHNR and FQNEAQ (reference sequence). V was pared by 4 bases and J by 5 bases, with 11 bases between. This CDR3 region has 14 residues. The CDR3 DNA sequence: TGTGCCAGCAGCTATACCCGGGAAAATGAAAAACTGTTTTTT. This gives the protein CASSYTRENEKLFF.

CDR3 nucleotide sequence: TGTGCCAGCAGTTCAGCAATGAGCGGGGGGTACTACAATGAGCAGTTCTTC. It encodes CASSSAMSGGYYNEQFF. The chain has TRBV6-2 or TRBV6-3 and TRBJ2-1, with TRBD2 identical over 9 bases. V trimming: 4 bases; J trimming: 3 bases; junction bases outside the gene matches: 10. The CDR3 loop spans 17 amino acids. Per germline, CDR1 MNHEY and CDR2 SVGEGT.

This clone was picked up a small number of times. The chain links TRBV7-2 to TRBJ1-1, with D hard to call. V gave up 5 bases and J gave up 5 bases, with 12 bases separating them. Germline loops: CDR1 SGHTA, CDR2 FQGNSA. The CDR3 covers 13 residues. The CDR3 DNA follows: TGTGCCAGCAGCCCCTATGTGGCAACTGAAGCTTTCTTT. Protein sequence: CASSPYVATEAFF.

This chain connects TRBV5-6 to TRBJ2-1; D gene unclear. V was pared by 0 bases and J by 3 bases, with 10 bases between. This CDR3 comprises 15 residues. Germline CDR1 SGHDT, CDR2 YYEEEE. CDR3 nucleotides: TGTGCCAGCAGCTTGGGGGTTTACGGCTACAATGAGCAGTTCTTC. As protein: CASSLGVYGYNEQFF.

This clone was seen a handful of times. The rearrangement uses TRBV19 and TRBJ1-6; D is unclear. The CDR3 extends over 13 amino acids. CDR1 and CDR2 from the germline V gene are LNHDA and SQIVND (reference sequence). The ends were cut back, 7 bases at V and 4 bases at J, with 8 bases in the middle. The CDR3 DNA sequence: TGTGCCAGTACGGGATATTATAATTCACCCCTCCACTTT. The encoded protein is CASTGYYNSPLHF.

The chain is built from TRBV5-4 and TRBJ1-2; D not certain. Germline CDR1 SGHNT, CDR2 YYREEE (reference sequence). This CDR3 has 15 residues. The V gene lost 7 bases and the J gene lost 4 bases, with 20 bases spanning the gap. CDR3 nucleotides: TGTGCCAGCCGGGCTATCTCGACGGAGATCTATGGCTACACCTTC. Protein: CASRAISTEIYGYTF.

The chain's CDR3 is CASSQEGLAGGLTYNEQFF. The CDR3 DNA is TGTGCCAGCAGCCAAGAGGGACTAGCGGGAGGGCTGACCTACAATGAGCAGTTCTTC. The V call is TRBV4-2, the J call TRBJ2-1, with 16 bases matching TRBD2. The germline gives CDR1 LGHNA, CDR2 YNFKEQ. There are 19 residues in the CDR3. J lost 2 bases, V lost 0 bases, and 4 bases had no gene match.

The V and J genes are TRBV4-2 and TRBJ1-2; no definite D call. CDR1 is LGHNA, CDR2 YNFKEQ, per germline. This CDR3 has 15 amino acids. V lost 0 bases and J lost 4, with 12 bases in between. The CDR3 loop is CASSQDPQGIYGYTF. CDR3 in DNA: TGTGCCAGCAGCCAAGATCCTCAAGGTATCTATGGCTACACCTTC.

The CDR3 region is CSVVGLAVDTQYF. The CDR3 DNA reads as TGCAGCGTTGTAGGGCTAGCGGTAGATACGCAGTATTTT. This chain joins TRBV29-1 and TRBJ2-3; 7 bases are shared with TRBD2. Germline CDR1 reads SQVTM; CDR2 reads ANQGSEA. V lost 4 bases and J lost 5; bases outside the gene matches: 6. This CDR3 is 13 amino acids long.

The chain employs TRBV11-2 and TRBJ2-7, with D unclear. V shed 0 bases and J shed 4 bases, with 7 bases lying between them. Per germline, CDR1 SGHAT and CDR2 FQNNGV. CDR3 length: 13 amino acids. CDR3 amino acids: CASSLDSLYEQYF. The DNA of the CDR3 is TGTGCCAGCAGCTTAGATAGCTTGTACGAGCAGTACTTC.

The chain joins TRBV19 to TRBJ2-2; D perhaps matches TRBD1 (6 bases). This CDR3 has 15 amino acids. CDR1 is LNHDA, CDR2 SQIVND, per germline (reference sequence). V lost 4 bases and J lost 3, with 12 bases in between. The CDR3 sequence is CASSKQGGYTGELFF. The CDR3 nucleotides read TGTGCCAGTAGTAAACAGGGCGGGTACACCGGGGAGCTGTTTTTT.

V is TRBV12-5 and J is TRBJ2-2; D might be TRBD1 or TRBD2, each matching 6 bases. Germline CDR1 LGHNT, CDR2 FRNRAP. Trimming left V 7 bases short and J 4 bases short, with 10 bases between. CDR3 length: 13 residues. The CDR3, as DNA: TGTGCTAGTGAGTGGGGGGCCACCGGGGAGCTGTTTTTT. Its protein product is CASEWGATGELFF.

This chain connects TRBV6-2 or TRBV6-3 to TRBJ1-5; D perhaps matches TRBD1 (5 bases). Trimming left V 0 bases short and J 6 bases short, with 12 bases between. The CDR3 sequence is 15 residues long. Germline CDR1 reads MNHEY; CDR2 reads SVGEGT. CDR3 nucleotide sequence: TGTGCCAGCAGTTACTCCTCGGGGCGAGGTCAGCCCCAGCATTTT. This encodes CASSYSSGRGQPQHF.

V gene TRBV18 combines with J gene TRBJ2-7; D may be TRBD2 (6 bases). CDR1 is KGHSH and CDR2 is LQKENI in the germline V gene. Deletions cut 4 bases from V and 5 bases from J, with 6 bases between. The CDR3 totals 11 residues. CDR3: CASSRGDEQYF. In DNA, the CDR3 is TGTGCCAGCTCACGCGGGGACGAGCAGTACTTC.

The genes are TRBV4-1 and TRBJ2-1; 7 bases match TRBD2. The germline CDR1 and CDR2 sequences are MGHRA and YSYEKL. The CDR3 has 19 amino acids. V lost 4 bases to trimming and J lost 9 bases; unmatched junction nucleotides: 24. CDR3 nucleotide sequence: TGCGCCAGCAGCCCCTGGGCCCCAGCGGGATTGATGTTTCGGGGTGAGCAGTTCTTC. The encoded protein is CASSPWAPAGLMFRGEQFF.

V usage is TRBV5-1 and J usage is TRBJ2-5; no clear D gene. The germline CDR1 and CDR2 sequences are SGHRS and YFSETQ. The CDR3 runs to 15 residues. The V end was cut by 4 bases, the J end by 4 bases, with 17 bases between. The CDR3 protein is CASSRRASPTETQYF. CDR3 nucleotide sequence: TGCGCCAGCAGCCGAAGGGCCTCACCGACAGAGACCCAGTACTTC.

The CDR3 nucleotides are TGTGCCAGTAGTATGAAGCCAGGACTTAACTATGGCTACACCTTC. Protein: CASSMKPGLNYGYTF. V is TRBV19 and J is TRBJ1-2; D call uncertain. V was pared by 3 bases and J by 1 base, with 12 bases between. The CDR3 has 15 residues. Germline V lookup: CDR1 LNHDA, CDR2 SQIVND (reference sequence).

The V gene is TRBV5-4, the J gene TRBJ1-1, with 7 positions matching TRBD1. The germline V gene encodes CDR1 SGHNT and CDR2 YYREEE (reference sequence). This CDR3 region has 16 residues. The J segment lost 1 base and the V segment lost 4 bases, leaving 10 bases of the junction unmatched. Here the CDR3 reads CASSQGGTWANTEAFF. The CDR3 DNA reads as TGTGCCAGCAGCCAGGGGGGTACGTGGGCGAACACTGAAGCTTTCTTT.

The chain uses TRBV6-5 and TRBJ2-1; no reliable D call. V was pared by 5 bases and J by 2 bases, with 13 bases between. Germline CDR1 is MNHEY and CDR2 is SVGAGI. The CDR3 extends over 15 amino acids. CDR3 in DNA: TGTGCCAGCAGTAGAACAGACTCCACCTACAATGAGCAGTTCTTC. It encodes CASSRTDSTYNEQFF.

V is TRBV5-1 and J is TRBJ1-3; 9 nucleotides agree with TRBD1. Germline V CDR1 and CDR2: SGHRS, YFSETQ. The length of the CDR3 is 18 residues. The V gene end was trimmed by 4 bases and the J gene end by 0 bases; junction bases not matched to a gene: 11. The CDR3 region has the DNA TGCGCCAGCAGCACCGGACAGGGGACCAGACACTCTGGAAACACCATATATTTT. Its protein is CASSTGQGTRHSGNTIYF.